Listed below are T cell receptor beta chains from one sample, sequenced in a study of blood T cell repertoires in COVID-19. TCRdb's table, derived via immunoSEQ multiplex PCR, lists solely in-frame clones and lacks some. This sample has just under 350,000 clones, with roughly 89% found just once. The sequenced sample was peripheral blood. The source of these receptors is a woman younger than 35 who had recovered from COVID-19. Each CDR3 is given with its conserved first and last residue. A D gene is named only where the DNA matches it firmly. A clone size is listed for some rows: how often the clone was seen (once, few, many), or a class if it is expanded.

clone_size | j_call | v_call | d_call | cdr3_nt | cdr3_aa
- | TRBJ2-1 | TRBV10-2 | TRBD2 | TGCGCCAGCAGACTTGGGACTAGCGCTTCGAGCTCCTACAATGAGCAGTTCTTC | CASRLGTSASSSYNEQFF
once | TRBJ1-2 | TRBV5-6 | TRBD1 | TGTGCCAGCACCCCCGGGACAGGGGCCCTCGTCTATGGCTACACCTTC | CASTPGTGALVYGYTF
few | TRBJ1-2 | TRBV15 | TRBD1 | TGTGCCACCAGCAGGGGACGGACAGGGGGCTATGGCTACACCTTC | CATSRGRTGGYGYTF
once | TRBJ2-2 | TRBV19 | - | TGTGCCAGTAGTATAGCTGGAGCCGGGGAGCTGTTTTTT | CASSIAGAGELFF
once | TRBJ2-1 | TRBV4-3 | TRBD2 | TGCGCCAGCAGCCAAGATCTGAGCGGGGGCTCCTACAATGAGCAGTTCTTC | CASSQDLSGGSYNEQFF
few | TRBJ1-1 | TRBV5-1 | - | TGCGCCAGCAGCCCGGAGGGAGGTGACACTGAAGCTTTCTTT | CASSPEGGDTEAFF
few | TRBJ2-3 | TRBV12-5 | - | TGTGCTAGTGGTTTGGGGACTAGCACAGATACGCAGTATTTT | CASGLGTSTDTQYF
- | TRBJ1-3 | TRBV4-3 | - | TGCGCCAGCAGCCAAGATCCGCCGGGATACCTAAACACCATATATTTT | CASSQDPPGYLNTIYF
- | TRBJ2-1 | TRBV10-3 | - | TGTGCCACCAGGGGGGCGGCGGGAGGTTTCAATGAGCAGTTCTTC | CATRGAAGGFNEQFF
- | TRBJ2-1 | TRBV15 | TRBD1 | TGTGCCACCAGGCAGGGGCAGGGGGCGCGAAATGAGCAGTTCTTC | CATRQGQGARNEQFF
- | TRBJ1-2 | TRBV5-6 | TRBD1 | TGTGCCAGCAGCTTAGCTAGTGGGACAGATAAATCTAGTAACTATGGCTACACCTTC | CASSLASGTDKSSNYGYTF
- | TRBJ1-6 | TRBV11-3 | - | TGTGCCAGCAGCTTAGTAGCTGGGGGCGCGTCACCCCTCCACTTT | CASSLVAGGASPLHF
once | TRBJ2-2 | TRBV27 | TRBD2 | TGTGCCAGCAGCCCAGGTAGCGGGAGGGCCGCCGGGGAGCTGTTTTTT | CASSPGSGRAAGELFF
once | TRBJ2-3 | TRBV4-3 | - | TGCGCCAGCAGCCCGCGGACTAGCACAGATACGCAGTATTTT | CASSPRTSTDTQYF
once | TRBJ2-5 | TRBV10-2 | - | TGCGCCAGCAGCACGGTGAGCTGGACTAAAGAGACCCAGTACTTC | CASSTVSWTKETQYF
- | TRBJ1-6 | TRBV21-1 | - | TGTGCCAGCAGCAAAGGAGGGGGATACAGGGGCTATAATTCACCCCTCCACTTT | CASSKGGGYRGYNSPLHF
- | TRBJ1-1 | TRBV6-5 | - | TGTGCCAGCAGTTACTCCCCGGACGAGGGAGAAGCTTTCTTT | CASSYSPDEGEAFF
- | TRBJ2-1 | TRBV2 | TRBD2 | TGTGCCAGCATTAAGACTAGCGGTCAGGATGAGCAGTTCTTC | CASIKTSGQDEQFF
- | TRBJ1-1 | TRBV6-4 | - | TGTGCCAGCTCCAATACCGGGACACCAGGGAAAGCTTTCTTT | CASSNTGTPGKAFF
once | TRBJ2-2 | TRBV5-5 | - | TGTGCCAGCAGCCCCGCGAAAGACAGGCTAAACACCGGGGAGCTGTTTTTT | CASSPAKDRLNTGELFF
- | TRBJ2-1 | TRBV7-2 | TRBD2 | TGTGCCAGCAGCCTGACCGGGACTAGCTTTCGAGGTGAGCAGTTCTTC | CASSLTGTSFRGEQFF
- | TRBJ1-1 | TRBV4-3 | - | TGCGCCAGCAGCCAAATACCCGGGAGGGCCACTGAAGCTTTCTTT | CASSQIPGRATEAFF
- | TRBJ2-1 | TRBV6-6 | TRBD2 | TGTGCCAGCAGTCAATCCGGGACTAGCGGGAGCCCTGGGGGGTTCTTC | CASSQSGTSGSPGGFF
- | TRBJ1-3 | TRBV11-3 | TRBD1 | TGTGCCAGCAGCCCACGGGACAGCTACAGCTCTGGAAACACCATATATTTT | CASSPRDSYSSGNTIYF